This T cell receptor beta chain is drawn from a study of lymphopenia after photon versus proton radiotherapy. Points on this clone: Antigen unknown.

Only in-frame clones appear in the TCRdb table, and some are missing; sequencing was by immunoSEQ multiplex PCR. Of 150,000 to 200,000 clones in the sample, approximately 90% were seen once. This CDR3 has 15 residues. In germline, CDR1 is SGHAT, CDR2 FQNNGV. The V gene lost 1 base and the J gene lost 5 bases, with 13 bases spanning the gap. The study's findings and limits: Survival link was tested only in deceased patients; proton benefit remains a possibility. Relative stability marked proton patients; photon patients lost diversity and naive cells. After the lymphocyte nadir, photon-treated repertoires showed oligoclonal expansion, especially of CD8+ Temra cells. A bigger post-nadir fall in TCR diversity correlated inversely with survival time in deceased patients.

The clonotype originates from a man between 50 and 59 years old with gastric cancer. The rearrangement uses TRBV11-2 and TRBJ2-3; D remains ambiguous. The sample consisted of peripheral blood, taken from a patient treated with photon-based radiotherapy. This chain's CDR3 is CASSLGTPQVDTQYF. The CDR3 coding sequence is TGTGCCAGCAGCTTAGGTACACCTCAGGTAGATACGCAGTATTTT.